This TCR beta chain was recorded in a study of control samples from healthy donors and cancer patients. Libraries were prepared by immunoSEQ multiplex PCR; TCRdb keeps only in-frame clonotypes and omits some of them. Here the sample spans about 120,000 clones, 70% to 90% being singletons. In germline, CDR1 is LNHDA, CDR2 SQIVND (reference sequence). CDR3 length: 14 residues. V was trimmed by 10 bases and J by 4 bases, leaving 19 bases between them. The sequenced material came from blood. The rearrangement uses TRBV19 and TRBJ1-2, with D perhaps TRBD1 (6 bases). The sequence came from a man aged 50 to 60 in good health. Here the CDR3 DNA reads TGTGCCACCAACGAACAGGGTTCTCGCTATGGCTACACCTTC. Translation gives CATNEQGSRYGYTF.